This is a list of T cell receptor beta chains from one sample in a study of T cells in Graves' hyperthyroidism and ophthalmopathy. MiXCR, run by TCRdb on the multiplex PCR reads, gives a single entry per CDR3 protein. The sample includes about 290,000 distinct CDR3 sequences, 15% to 20% of them seen just once. Sequencing was done on a sample of blood. The source of these receptors is a man aged 50 to 59 with Graves' ophthalmopathy. Each CDR3 is given with its conserved first and last residue. Each record gives: D gene, V gene, J gene, clone size, CDR3 DNA, CDR3 protein. D genes are given only for firm matches. The size entry is marked missing in some rows and otherwise reads once, few, many or a size class.

>TRBD1|TRBV9|TRBJ2-3|many
TGTGCCAGCAGCGGACCGGGACAGGGAGATGAAGATACGCAGTATTTT
CASSGPGQGDEDTQYF
>TRBD2|TRBV12-3/TRBV12-4|TRBJ2-5|.
TGTGCCAGCAGTTTTCTCGCGGGGGCTAGCGGGAGATTCCAAGAGACCCAGTACTTC
CASSFLAGASGRFQETQYF
>.|TRBV10-3|TRBJ1-5|many
TGTGCCAGGACCAACTCCCGACATTCCGGTCAGCCCCAGCATTTT
CARTNSRHSGQPQHF
>TRBD2|TRBV6-2/TRBV6-3|TRBJ2-7|.
TGTGCCAGCAGCCCACATACTAGCGGGCGTAACTACGAGCAGTACTTC
CASSPHTSGRNYEQYF
>.|TRBV28|TRBJ2-2|.
TGTGCCAGCTTAGGGTACGGGGAGCTGTTTTTT
CASLGYGELFF
>.|TRBV24-1|TRBJ1-5|few
TGTGCCACCAGTGATTTGGCAGGGGCGCCCAATCAGCCCCAGCATTTT
CATSDLAGAPNQPQHF
>.|TRBV5-1|TRBJ1-1|few
TGCGCCAGCAGCGAAGTAAGGGCTGGAGGTCCTGAAGCTTTCTTT
CASSEVRAGGPEAFF
>TRBD2|TRBV14|TRBJ2-3|few
TGTGCCAGCAGCTCTGACATACCGGGACTAGCAAAGGGAGATACGCAGTATTTT
CASSSDIPGLAKGDTQYF
>.|TRBV3-1|TRBJ2-1|many
TGTGCCAGCAGCCAAGAGATCGGACACAATGAGCAGTTCTTC
CASSQEIGHNEQFF
>TRBD2|TRBV7-3|TRBJ2-1|.
TGTGCCAGCAGCTTAATCCCGACTAGCGGGGCCTACAATGAGCAGTTCTTC
CASSLIPTSGAYNEQFF
>TRBD1|TRBV6-1|TRBJ1-2|few
TGTGCCAGCAGGCAGGGGGTCTGGGAACGTGGCTACACCTTC
CASRQGVWERGYTF
>.|TRBV29-1|TRBJ1-2|.
TGCAGCGTCCTCGCCCGTGGGTCAGCTAAGAGCGGCTACACCTTC
CSVLARGSAKSGYTF
>.|TRBV29-1|TRBJ2-7|.
TGCAGCGTTGAAGTAGATGAGCAGGGACCCTCCTACGAGCAGTACTTC
CSVEVDEQGPSYEQYF
>.|TRBV29-1|TRBJ2-2|.
TGCAGCGTTGAAGATGGCAGGAACACCGGGGAGCTGTTTTTT
CSVEDGRNTGELFF
>.|TRBV19|TRBJ2-3|.
TGTGCCAGTAGTATACTGGGAAGCGGATCAGATACGCAGTATTTT
CASSILGSGSDTQYF
>TRBD1|TRBV10-3|TRBJ2-5|.
TGTGCCATCAGTGGGACAGGGACAGAGACCCAGTACTTC
CAISGTGTETQYF
>TRBD2|TRBV24-1|TRBJ2-3|many
TGTGCCATGTCGGAGGGGACTAGCGGAACAGATACGCAGTATTTT
CAMSEGTSGTDTQYF
>.|TRBV7-9|TRBJ2-2|.
TGTGCCAGCAGCTTCTTGACTAGTTCGGCCGGGGAGCTGTTTTTT
CASSFLTSSAGELFF
>TRBD2|TRBV7-3|TRBJ2-2|many
TGTGCCAGCAGCATTACTCCGGGACTAGCGGGAGCGGGGACCGGGGAGCTGTTTTTT
CASSITPGLAGAGTGELFF
>.|TRBV18|TRBJ1-4|many
TGTGCCAGCTCACCTCGAGGGGGATTAACTAATGAAAAACTGTTTTTT
CASSPRGGLTNEKLFF
>.|TRBV5-1|TRBJ2-1|many
TGCGCCAGCAGCTTGGCGGGTGAGCAGTTCTTC
CASSLAGEQFF
>.|TRBV5-5|TRBJ1-5|.
TGTGCCAGCAGCTTGTGGGCAGAGAATCAGCCCCAGCATTTT
CASSLWAENQPQHF
>TRBD1|TRBV5-8|TRBJ1-2|many
TGTGCCAGCAGCTTCCTACAGGGGGCCTATGGCTACACCTTC
CASSFLQGAYGYTF
>.|TRBV7-9|TRBJ1-4|.
TGTGCCAGCACCCACGGGTGGCCTAATGAAAAACTGTTTTTT
CASTHGWPNEKLFF
>.|TRBV11-2|TRBJ2-1|few
TGTGCCAGCAGCTTAGACGGCGGGATAGCCTACAATGAGCAGTTCTTC
CASSLDGGIAYNEQFF
>.|TRBV11-2|TRBJ2-2|.
TGTGCCAGCAGCTTAGCTTCGGGGGAGCTGTTTTTT
CASSLASGELFF
>.|TRBV2|TRBJ2-7|.
TGTGCCAGCACCCGAGGGGGTAGGTACCCCTACGAGCAGTACTTC
CASTRGGRYPYEQYF
>TRBD1|TRBV6-1|TRBJ2-1|many
TGTGCCAGCAGTCTCTTGTCCGGGACAGGGGACAATGAGCAGTTCTTC
CASSLLSGTGDNEQFF
>.|TRBV7-9|TRBJ2-5|many
TGTGCCAGCAGCCCTTCAAATGGGGAGACCCAGTACTTC
CASSPSNGETQYF
>TRBD2|TRBV20-1|TRBJ2-3|many
TGCAGTGCTAGAGGGGTTAGCGGGAGATCAGATACGCAGTATTTT
CSARGVSGRSDTQYF
>.|TRBV20-1|TRBJ2-5|few
TGCAGTGCTAGAAGAGGCGCGGGGACCCAGTACTTC
CSARRGAGTQYF
>TRBD2|TRBV2|TRBJ2-2|.
TGTGCCAGCAGCCAAAGGGGACTAGCGGGCCTGAACACCGGGGAGCTGTTTTTT
CASSQRGLAGLNTGELFF
>.|TRBV30|TRBJ2-3|.
TGTGCCTGGAGTGCCCCTAACCCCCAGTATTTT
CAWSAPNPQYF
>TRBD2|TRBV19|TRBJ2-1|many
TGTGCCAGTACCCCCCGGTCGGCGGGAGTGAGCAATGAGCAGTTCTTC
CASTPRSAGVSNEQFF
>TRBD2|TRBV7-6|TRBJ2-1|.
TGTGCCAGCAGCTATGGACTAGACGTGGGGACTGAGCAGTTCTTC
CASSYGLDVGTEQFF
>.|TRBV7-9|TRBJ1-3|few
TGTGCCAGCAGCTTGACACTCTCCGGAAACACCATATATTTT
CASSLTLSGNTIYF
>TRBD1|TRBV4-1|TRBJ1-2|few
TGCGCCAGCAGCCCAGGACAGGTAGCTAACTATGGCTACACCTTC
CASSPGQVANYGYTF
>.|TRBV27|TRBJ1-2|many
TGTGCCAGCAGTCGGTCTACGGAAGAAAATGGCTACACCTTC
CASSRSTEENGYTF
>TRBD2|TRBV7-9|TRBJ2-1|.
TGTGCCAGCACTTCGGGACTAGCGGGGACCTACAATGAGCAGTTCTTC
CASTSGLAGTYNEQFF
>TRBD1|TRBV5-1|TRBJ2-5|many
TGCGCCAGCAGCTTGGCAGGGGGCAGGGAGACCCAGTACTTC
CASSLAGGRETQYF
>.|TRBV4-2|TRBJ1-1|.
TGTGCCAGCGCTCGTGGGGGAAAAAGGGGCGCGGTGAACACTGAAGCTTTCTTT
CASARGGKRGAVNTEAFF
>TRBD2|TRBV3-1|TRBJ2-1|.
TGTGCCAGCAGTGAACTAGCGAGAGGAGCGAACAGGAATGAGCAGTTCTTC
CASSELARGANRNEQFF
>.|TRBV28|TRBJ2-7|many
TGTGCCAGCAGTGCCATAGTGGGGCCGGTTGGGGTCGAGCAGTACTTC
CASSAIVGPVGVEQYF
>.|TRBV30|TRBJ2-1|.
TGTGCCTGGAGAAGGACACAGCTAAGCTCCTACAATGAGCAGTTCTTC
CAWRRTQLSSYNEQFF
>TRBD2|TRBV14|TRBJ2-7|.
TGTGCCAGCAGCCAAGGGGGTAGCGGGAGATTCTACGAGCAGTACTTC
CASSQGGSGRFYEQYF
>.|TRBV30|TRBJ2-1|many
TGTGCCTGGAGTGTAGGTGGGACAAGGCATGAGCAGTTCTTC
CAWSVGGTRHEQFF
>.|TRBV15|TRBJ2-5|few
TGTGCCACCAGCAGAGATCGAGAGGAGACCCAGTACTTC
CATSRDREETQYF
>.|TRBV2|TRBJ2-7|many
TGTGCCAGCAGTGAAACAGGGGGGGACTCCTACGAGCAGTACTTC
CASSETGGDSYEQYF
>.|TRBV5-1|TRBJ1-2|many
TGCGCCAGCAGCTGGGGGACGGGAGCCTATGGCTACACCTTC
CASSWGTGAYGYTF
>TRBD1|TRBV28|TRBJ2-7|many
TGTGCCAGCAGTCTAGGGGGACAGGGAAACTACGAGCAGTACTTC
CASSLGGQGNYEQYF